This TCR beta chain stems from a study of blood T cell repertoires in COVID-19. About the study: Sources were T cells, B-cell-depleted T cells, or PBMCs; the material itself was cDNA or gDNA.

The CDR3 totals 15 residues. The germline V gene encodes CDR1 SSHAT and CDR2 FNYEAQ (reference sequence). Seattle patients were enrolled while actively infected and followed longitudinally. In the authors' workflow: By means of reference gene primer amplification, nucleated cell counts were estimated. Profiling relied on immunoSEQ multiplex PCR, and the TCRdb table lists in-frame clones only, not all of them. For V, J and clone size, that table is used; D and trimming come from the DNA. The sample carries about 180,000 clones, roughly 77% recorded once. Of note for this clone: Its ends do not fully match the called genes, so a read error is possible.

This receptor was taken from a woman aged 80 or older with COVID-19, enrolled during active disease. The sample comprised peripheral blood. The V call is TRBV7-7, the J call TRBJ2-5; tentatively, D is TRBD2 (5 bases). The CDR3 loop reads CASSLTLGNHETQYF. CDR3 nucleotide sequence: TGTGCTAGCAGCTTAACGCTCGGGAACCACGAGACCCAGTACTTC.